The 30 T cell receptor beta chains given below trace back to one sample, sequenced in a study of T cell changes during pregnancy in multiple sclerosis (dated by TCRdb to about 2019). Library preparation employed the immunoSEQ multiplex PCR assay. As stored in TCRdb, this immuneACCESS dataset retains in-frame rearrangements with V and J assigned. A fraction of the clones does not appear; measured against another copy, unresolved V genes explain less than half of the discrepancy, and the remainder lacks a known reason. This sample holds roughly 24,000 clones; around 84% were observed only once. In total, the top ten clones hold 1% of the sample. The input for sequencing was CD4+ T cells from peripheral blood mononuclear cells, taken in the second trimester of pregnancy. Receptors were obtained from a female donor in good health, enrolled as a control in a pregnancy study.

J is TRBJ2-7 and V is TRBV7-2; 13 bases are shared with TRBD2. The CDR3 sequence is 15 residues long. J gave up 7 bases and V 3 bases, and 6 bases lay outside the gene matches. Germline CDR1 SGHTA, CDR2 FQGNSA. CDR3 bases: TGTGCCAGCAGCTTCACTAGCGGGAGGGTTCGGGAGCAGTACTTC. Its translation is CASSFTSGRVREQYF.

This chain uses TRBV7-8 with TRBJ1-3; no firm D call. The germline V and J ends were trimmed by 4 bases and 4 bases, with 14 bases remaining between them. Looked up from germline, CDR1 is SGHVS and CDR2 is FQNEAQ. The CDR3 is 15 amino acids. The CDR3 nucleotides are TGTGCCAGCAGCTCAGAACGACTCTCCGGAAACACCATATATTTT. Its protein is CASSSERLSGNTIYF.

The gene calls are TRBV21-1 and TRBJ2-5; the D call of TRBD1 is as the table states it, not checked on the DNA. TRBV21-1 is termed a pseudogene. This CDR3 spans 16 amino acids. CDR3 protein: CASSYTGDPYQETQYF. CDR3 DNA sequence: TGTGCCAGCAGTTACACAGGGGATCCCTACCAAGAGACCCAGTACTTC.

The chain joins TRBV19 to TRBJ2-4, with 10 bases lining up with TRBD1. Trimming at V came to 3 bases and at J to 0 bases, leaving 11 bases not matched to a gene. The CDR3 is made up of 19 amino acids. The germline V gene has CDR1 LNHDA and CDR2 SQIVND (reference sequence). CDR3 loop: CASSIKSGTGDLAKNIQYF. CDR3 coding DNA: TGTGCCAGTAGTATCAAATCCGGGACAGGGGATTTAGCCAAAAACATTCAGTACTTC.

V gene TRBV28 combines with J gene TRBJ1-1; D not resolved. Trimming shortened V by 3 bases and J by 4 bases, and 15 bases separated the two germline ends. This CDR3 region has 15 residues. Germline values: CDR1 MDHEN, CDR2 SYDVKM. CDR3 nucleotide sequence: TGTGCCAGCAGTTTTTCCCCCGGAGGGAGCACTGAAGCTTTCTTT. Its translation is CASSFSPGGSTEAFF.

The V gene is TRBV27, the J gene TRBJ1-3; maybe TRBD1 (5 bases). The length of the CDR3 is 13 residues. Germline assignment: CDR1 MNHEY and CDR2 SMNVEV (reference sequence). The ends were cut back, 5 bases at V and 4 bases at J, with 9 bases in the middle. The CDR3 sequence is CASSPQGGNTIYF. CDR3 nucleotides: TGTGCCAGCAGTCCCCAGGGAGGAAACACCATATATTTT.

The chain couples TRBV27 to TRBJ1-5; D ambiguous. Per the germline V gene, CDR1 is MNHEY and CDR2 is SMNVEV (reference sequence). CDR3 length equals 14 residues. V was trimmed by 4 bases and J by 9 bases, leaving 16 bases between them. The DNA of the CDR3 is TGTGCCAGCAGTTCCGGCGGGCTTCAAGGGCCCCAGCATTTT. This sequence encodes CASSSGGLQGPQHF.

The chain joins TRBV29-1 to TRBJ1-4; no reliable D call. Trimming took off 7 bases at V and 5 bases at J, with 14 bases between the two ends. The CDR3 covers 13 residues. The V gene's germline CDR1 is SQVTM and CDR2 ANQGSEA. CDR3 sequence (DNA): TGCAGCGCGTCGAACGAGAGGAATGAAAAACTGTTTTTT. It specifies CSASNERNEKLFF.

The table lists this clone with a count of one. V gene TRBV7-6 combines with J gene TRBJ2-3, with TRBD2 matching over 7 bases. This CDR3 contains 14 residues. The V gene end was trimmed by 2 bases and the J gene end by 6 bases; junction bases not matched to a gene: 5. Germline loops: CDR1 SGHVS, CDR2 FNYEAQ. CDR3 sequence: CASSLLAVLDTQYF. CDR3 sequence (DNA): TGTGCCAGCAGCTTACTAGCGGTCCTGGATACGCAGTATTTT.

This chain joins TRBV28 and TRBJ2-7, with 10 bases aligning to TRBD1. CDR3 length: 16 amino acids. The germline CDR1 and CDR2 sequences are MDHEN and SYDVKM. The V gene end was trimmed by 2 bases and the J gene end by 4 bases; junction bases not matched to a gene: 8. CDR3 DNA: TGTGCCAGCAGTTTACTATCGACAGGGGGCAGGTACGAGCAGTACTTC. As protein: CASSLLSTGGRYEQYF.

CDR3 in amino acids: CASSLQRAYGTDTQYF. CDR3 DNA sequence: TGTGCCAGCAGCTTGCAGAGGGCCTATGGCACAGATACGCAGTATTTT. The V gene is TRBV5-4, the J gene TRBJ2-3, with a possible D match to TRBD2 (5 bases). The germline V gene has CDR1 SGHNT and CDR2 YYREEE (reference sequence). Trimming cost V 1 base and J 1 base, with 13 bases left between them. This CDR3 is 16 amino acids long.

For the CDR3, the DNA is TGTGCCAGCAGCTTAGGACTAGCGGGATCAGGAGAGACCCAGTACTTC. This gives the protein CASSLGLAGSGETQYF. The chain recombines TRBV13 with TRBJ2-5; TRBD2 matches at 10 bases. CDR1 and CDR2 (germline): PRHDT, FYEKMQ (reference sequence). The CDR3 consists of 16 residues. The junction had 5 bases not matched to a gene; V was cut back by 0 bases and J by 4 bases.

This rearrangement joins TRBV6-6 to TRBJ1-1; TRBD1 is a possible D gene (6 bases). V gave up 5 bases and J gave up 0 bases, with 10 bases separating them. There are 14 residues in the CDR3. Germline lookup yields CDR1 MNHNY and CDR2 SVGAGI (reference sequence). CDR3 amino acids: CASSDRTLNTEAFF. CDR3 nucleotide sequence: TGTGCCAGCAGTGACAGGACCCTGAACACTGAAGCTTTCTTT.

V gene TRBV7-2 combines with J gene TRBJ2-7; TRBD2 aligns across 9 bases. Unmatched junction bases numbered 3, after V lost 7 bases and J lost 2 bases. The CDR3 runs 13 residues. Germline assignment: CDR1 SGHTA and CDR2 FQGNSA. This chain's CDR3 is CASIAGGAYEQYF. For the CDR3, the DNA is TGTGCCAGCATCGCGGGGGGGGCCTACGAGCAGTACTTC.

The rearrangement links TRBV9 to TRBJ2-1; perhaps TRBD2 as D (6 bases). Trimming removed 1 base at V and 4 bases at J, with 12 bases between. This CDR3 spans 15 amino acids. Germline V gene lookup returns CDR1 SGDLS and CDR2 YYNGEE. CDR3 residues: CASSVYGSKYNEQFF. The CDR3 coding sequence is TGTGCCAGCAGCGTATACGGGAGTAAGTACAATGAGCAGTTCTTC. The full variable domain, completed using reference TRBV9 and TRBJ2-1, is DSGVTQTPKHLITATGQRVTLRCSPRSGDLSVYWYQQSLDQGLQFLIQYYNGEERAKGNILERFSAQQFPDLHSELNLSSLELGDSALYFCASSVYGSKYNEQFFGPGTRLTVL.

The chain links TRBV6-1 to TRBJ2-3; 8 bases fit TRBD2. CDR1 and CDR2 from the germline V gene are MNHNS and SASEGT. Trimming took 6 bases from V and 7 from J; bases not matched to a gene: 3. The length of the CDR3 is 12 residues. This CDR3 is CASSVAGNTQYF. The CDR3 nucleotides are TGTGCCAGCAGCGTAGCGGGGAATACGCAGTATTTT.

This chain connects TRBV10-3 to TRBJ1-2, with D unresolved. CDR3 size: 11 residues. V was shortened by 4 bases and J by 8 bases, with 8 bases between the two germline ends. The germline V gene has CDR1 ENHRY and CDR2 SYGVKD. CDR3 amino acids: CAISVLQGYTF. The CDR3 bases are TGTGCCATCAGTGTTCTGCAGGGCTACACCTTC.

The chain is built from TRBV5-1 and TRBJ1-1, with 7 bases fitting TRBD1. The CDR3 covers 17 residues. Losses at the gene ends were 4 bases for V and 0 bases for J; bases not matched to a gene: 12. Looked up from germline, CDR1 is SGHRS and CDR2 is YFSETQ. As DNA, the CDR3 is TGCGCCAGCAGCCCCGGGGGTAGGGGGCCCTTGAACACTGAAGCTTTCTTT. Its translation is CASSPGGRGPLNTEAFF.

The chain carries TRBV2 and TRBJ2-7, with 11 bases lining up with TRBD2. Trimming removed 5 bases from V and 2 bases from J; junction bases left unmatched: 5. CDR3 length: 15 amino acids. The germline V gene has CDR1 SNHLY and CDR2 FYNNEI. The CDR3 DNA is TGTGCCAGCAGTTATCTAGCGGGGGGAACCTACGAGCAGTACTTC. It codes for CASSYLAGGTYEQYF.

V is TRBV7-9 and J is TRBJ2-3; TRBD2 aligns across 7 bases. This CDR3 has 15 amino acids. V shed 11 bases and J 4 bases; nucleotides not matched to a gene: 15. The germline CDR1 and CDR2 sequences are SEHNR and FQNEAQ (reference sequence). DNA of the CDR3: TGTGCCGGGGGACCGCGGCGGGAGAGCGCAGATACGCAGTATTTT. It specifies CAGGPRRESADTQYF.

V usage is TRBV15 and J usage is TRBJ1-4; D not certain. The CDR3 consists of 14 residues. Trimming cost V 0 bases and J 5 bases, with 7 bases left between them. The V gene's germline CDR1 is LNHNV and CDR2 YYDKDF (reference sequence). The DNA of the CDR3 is TGTGCCACCAGCAGAGATCGAGGGAATGAAAAACTGTTTTTT. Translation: CATSRDRGNEKLFF. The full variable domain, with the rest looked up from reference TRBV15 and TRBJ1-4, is DAMVIQNPRYQVTQFGKPVTLSCSQTLNHNVMYWYQQKSSQAPKLLFHYYDKDFNNEADTPDNFQSRRPNTSFCFLDIRSPGLGDTAMYLCATSRDRGNEKLFFGSGTQLSVL.

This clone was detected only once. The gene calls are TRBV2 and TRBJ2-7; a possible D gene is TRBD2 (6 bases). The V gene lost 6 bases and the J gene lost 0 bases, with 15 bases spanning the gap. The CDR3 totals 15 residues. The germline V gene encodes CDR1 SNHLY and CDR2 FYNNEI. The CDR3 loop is CASRTGTGTSYEQYF. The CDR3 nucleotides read TGTGCCAGCAGGACCGGGACTGGGACCTCCTACGAGCAGTACTTC.

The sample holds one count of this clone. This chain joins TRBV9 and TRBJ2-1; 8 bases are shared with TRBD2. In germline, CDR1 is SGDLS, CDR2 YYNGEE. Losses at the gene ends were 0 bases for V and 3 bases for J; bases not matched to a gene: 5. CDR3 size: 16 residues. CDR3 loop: CASSVVNSGVYNEQFF. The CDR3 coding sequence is TGTGCCAGCAGCGTAGTAAATAGCGGGGTCTACAATGAGCAGTTCTTC.

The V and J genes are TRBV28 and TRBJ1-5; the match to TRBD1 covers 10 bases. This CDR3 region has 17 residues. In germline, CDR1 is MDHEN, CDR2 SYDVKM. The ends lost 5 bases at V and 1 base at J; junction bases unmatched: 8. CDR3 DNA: TGTGCCAGCAGTCCTTGGGCGGGACAGGGGAGCAATCAGCCCCAGCATTTT. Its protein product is CASSPWAGQGSNQPQHF.

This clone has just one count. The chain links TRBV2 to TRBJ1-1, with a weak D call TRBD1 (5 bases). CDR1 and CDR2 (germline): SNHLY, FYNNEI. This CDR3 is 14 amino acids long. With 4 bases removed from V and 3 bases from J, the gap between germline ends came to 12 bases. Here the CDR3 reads CASSGKGSDTEAFF. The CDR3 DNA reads TGTGCCAGCAGTGGGAAGGGGTCGGACACTGAAGCTTTCTTT.

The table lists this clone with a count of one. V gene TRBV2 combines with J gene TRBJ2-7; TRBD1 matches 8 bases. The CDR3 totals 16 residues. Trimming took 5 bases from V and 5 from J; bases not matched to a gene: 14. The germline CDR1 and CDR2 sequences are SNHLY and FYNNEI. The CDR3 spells CASSPTRGDRSDEQYF. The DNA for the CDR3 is TGTGCCAGCAGTCCGACTAGGGGGGACAGGTCCGACGAGCAGTACTTC.

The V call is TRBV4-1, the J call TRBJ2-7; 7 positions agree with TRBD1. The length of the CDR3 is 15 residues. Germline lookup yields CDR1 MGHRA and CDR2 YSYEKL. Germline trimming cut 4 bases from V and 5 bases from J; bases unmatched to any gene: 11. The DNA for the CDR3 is TGCGCCAGCAGCCCCTGGACAGGCACAGACAACGAGCAGTACTTC. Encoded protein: CASSPWTGTDNEQYF.

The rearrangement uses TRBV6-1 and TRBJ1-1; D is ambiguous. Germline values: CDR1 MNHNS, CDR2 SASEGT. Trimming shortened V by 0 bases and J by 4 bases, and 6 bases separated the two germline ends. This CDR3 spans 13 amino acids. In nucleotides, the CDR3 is TGTGCCAGCAGTGAAGCGGTCGGCACTGAAGCTTTCTTT. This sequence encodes CASSEAVGTEAFF.

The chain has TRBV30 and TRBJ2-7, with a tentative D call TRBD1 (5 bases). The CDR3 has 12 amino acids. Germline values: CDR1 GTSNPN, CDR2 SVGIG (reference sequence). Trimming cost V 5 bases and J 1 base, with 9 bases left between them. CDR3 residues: CAWEAGSYEQYF. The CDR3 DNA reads TGTGCCTGGGAGGCAGGGTCCTACGAGCAGTACTTC. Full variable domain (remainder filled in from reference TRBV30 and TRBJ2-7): SQTIHQWPATLVQPVGSPLSLECTVEGTSNPNLYWYRQAAGRGLQLLFYSVGIGQISSEVPQNLSASRPQDRQFILSSKKLLLSDSGFYLCAWEAGSYEQYFGPGTRLTVT.

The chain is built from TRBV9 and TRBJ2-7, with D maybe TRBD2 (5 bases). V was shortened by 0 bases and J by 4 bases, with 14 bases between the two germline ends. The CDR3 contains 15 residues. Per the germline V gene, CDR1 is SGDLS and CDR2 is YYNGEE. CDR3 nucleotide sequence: TGTGCCAGCAGCGTAGGACCGGGAAAACAGTACGAGCAGTACTTC. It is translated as CASSVGPGKQYEQYF.